The 28 T cell receptor beta chains below come from one sample, sequenced in a study of blood T cell repertoires in COVID-19. Measured with immunoSEQ multiplex PCR; TCRdb has only the in-frame clones, and not every one. This table holds about 110,000 clones, about 80% found once. The sample taken for sequencing was peripheral blood. The receptor set was obtained from a woman between 55 and 75 years old with acute or convalescent COVID-19.

The genes are TRBV3-1 (or the pseudogene TRBV3-2) and TRBJ2-1, with 11 bases identical to TRBD2. The CDR3 totals 16 residues. In germline, CDR1 is LGHDT, CDR2 YNNKEL (reference sequence). The V and J ends lost 6 bases and 0 bases, in that order; junction bases with no gene match: 4. The CDR3: CASRETSGTSYNEQFF. CDR3 sequence (DNA): TGTGCCAGCAGGGAGACTAGCGGGACCTCCTACAATGAGCAGTTCTTC.

The V call is TRBV27, the J call TRBJ1-1; D ambiguous. The germline V gene encodes CDR1 MNHEY and CDR2 SMNVEV (reference sequence). Trimming left V 6 bases short and J 6 bases short, with 11 bases between. CDR3 size: 12 residues. CDR3 loop: CASRVYRAEAFF. As DNA, the CDR3 is TGTGCCAGCAGGGTTTACAGAGCTGAAGCTTTCTTT.

V gene TRBV7-3 combines with J gene TRBJ2-1; TRBD1 matches 9 bases. CDR1 and CDR2 from the germline V gene are SGHTA and FQGTGA. The ends lost 5 bases at V and 6 bases at J; junction bases unmatched: 8. The CDR3 has 15 residues. CDR3 DNA: TGTGCCAGCAGCCTACAGGGGGCGAGTCCCAATGAGCAGTTCTTC. Protein sequence: CASSLQGASPNEQFF.

The genes are TRBV12-3 or TRBV12-4 and TRBJ1-3; the D is unclear. V was clipped by 7 bases and J by 8 bases, with 15 bases between them. CDR3 length: 13 residues. CDR3 amino acids: CASNSLPGDTIYF. CDR3 bases: TGTGCCAGCAACAGTCTCCCCGGGGACACCATATATTTT.

The genes are TRBV3-1 (or the pseudogene TRBV3-2) and TRBJ2-1; 12 nucleotides align to TRBD1. Germline trimming cut 6 bases from V and 8 bases from J; bases unmatched to any gene: 8. The CDR3 has 15 amino acids. The germline V gene encodes CDR1 LGHDT and CDR2 YNNKEL (reference sequence). This CDR3 is CASSLRDRGHDEQFF. CDR3 nucleotides: TGTGCCAGCAGTCTCCGGGACAGGGGGCACGATGAGCAGTTCTTC.

The chain carries TRBV7-2 and TRBJ1-1, with D possibly being TRBD1 (5 bases). Germline V gene data show CDR1 as SGHTA and CDR2 as FQGNSA. The CDR3 has 14 residues. Trimming removed 2 bases from V and 3 bases from J, with 10 bases in between. The CDR3 nucleotides are TGTGCCAGCAGCTTACTATCGGGGGACACTGAAGCTTTCTTT. It translates to CASSLLSGDTEAFF. Using reference TRBV7-2 and TRBJ1-1 for the parts outside the CDR3, the full variable domain is GAGVSQSPSNKVTEKGKDVELRCDPISGHTALYWYRQSLGQGLEFLIYFQGNSAPDKSGLPSDRFSAERTGGSVSTLTIQRTQQEDSAVYLCASSLLSGDTEAFFGQGTRLTVV.

The J gene is TRBJ1-2, the V gene TRBV27; possible D gene TRBD1, 6 bases. Germline V CDR1 and CDR2: MNHEY, SMNVEV (reference sequence). The germline V and J ends were trimmed by 0 bases and 4 bases, with 18 bases remaining between them. The CDR3 loop spans 17 amino acids. The CDR3 loop reads CASSLSGQPPNIYGYTF. In DNA form, the CDR3 reads TGTGCCAGCAGTTTATCCGGACAGCCTCCCAACATCTATGGCTACACCTTC.

The chain uses TRBV5-1 and TRBJ1-2, with 8 bases identical to TRBD1. Germline V gene lookup returns CDR1 SGHRS and CDR2 YFSETQ. V lost 4 bases and J lost 4; bases outside the gene matches: 6. CDR3 length equals 14 residues. DNA for the CDR3: TGCGCCAGCAGCAGGGACAGGTCCACCTATGGCTACACCTTC. Amino acids: CASSRDRSTYGYTF. Full variable domain (missing parts from reference TRBV5-1 and TRBJ1-2): KAGVTQTPRYLIKTRGQQVTLSCSPISGHRSVSWYQQTPGQGLQFLFEYFSETQRNKGNFPGRFSGRQFSNSRSEMNVSTLELGDSALYLCASSRDRSTYGYTFGSGTRLTVV.

This clone is medium-sized. The J gene is TRBJ1-1, the V gene TRBV12-5; 9 nucleotides agree with TRBD1. J lost 2 bases, V lost 5 bases, and 3 bases had no gene match. CDR1 is LGHNT and CDR2 is FRNRAP in the germline V gene. This CDR3 has 14 amino acids. The CDR3, as DNA: TGTGCTAGTGGTCCGGGACAGGGAAACACTGAAGCTTTCTTT. Residues: CASGPGQGNTEAFF.

The chain employs TRBV4-2 and TRBJ2-5; D might be TRBD2 (6 bases). CDR3 length: 17 amino acids. V lost 4 bases and J 5 bases, leaving 23 bases between the germline ends. Germline V gives CDR1 LGHNA, CDR2 YNFKEQ. The CDR3, as DNA: TGTGCCAGCAGCCCCCACCGAAGTACGGGAGTGGGGGAGACCCAGTACTTC. This codes for CASSPHRSTGVGETQYF.

The chain links TRBV29-1 to TRBJ1-2; D might be TRBD1 (6 bases). The germline CDR1 and CDR2 sequences are SQVTM and ANQGSEA. Trimming took 7 bases from V and 4 from J, leaving 16 bases between them. The CDR3 extends over 13 amino acids. The CDR3 reads CSASGGGGYGYTF. As DNA, the CDR3 is TGCAGCGCCTCAGGAGGGGGGGGCTATGGCTACACCTTC. The full variable domain, completed using reference TRBV29-1 and TRBJ1-2, is SAVISQKPSRDICQRGTSLTIQCQVDSQVTMMFWYRQQPGQSLTLIATANQGSEATYESGFVIDKFPISRPNLTFSTLTVSNMSPEDSSIYLCSASGGGGYGYTFGSGTRLTVV.

J is TRBJ1-4 and V is TRBV11-2; TRBD1 is a possible D gene (6 bases). V was trimmed by 0 bases and J by 7 bases, leaving 9 bases between them. The germline CDR1 and CDR2 sequences are SGHAT and FQNNGV. CDR3 length: 14 residues. CDR3: CASSLDGQSEKLFF. The CDR3 DNA is TGTGCCAGCAGCTTAGACGGACAGAGTGAAAAACTGTTTTTT.

The chain uses TRBV5-1 and TRBJ2-3; 9 bases are shared with TRBD2. The germline V gene encodes CDR1 SGHRS and CDR2 YFSETQ. This CDR3 is 15 amino acids long. V shed 1 base and J 3 bases; nucleotides not matched to a gene: 3. CDR3 DNA sequence: TGCGCCAGCAGCTTGCTGCGGGGGGGAACAGATACGCAGTATTTT. It specifies CASSLLRGGTDTQYF. The full variable domain, its missing parts supplied by reference TRBV5-1 and TRBJ2-3, is KAGVTQTPRYLIKTRGQQVTLSCSPISGHRSVSWYQQTPGQGLQFLFEYFSETQRNKGNFPGRFSGRQFSNSRSEMNVSTLELGDSALYLCASSLLRGGTDTQYFGPGTRLTVL.

The chain has TRBV15 and TRBJ1-4; a possible D gene is TRBD1 (5 bases). The ends were cut back, 0 bases at V and 3 bases at J, with 11 bases in the middle. The V gene's germline CDR1 is LNHNV and CDR2 YYDKDF (reference sequence). CDR3 length: 16 residues. CDR3 in DNA: TGTGCCACCAGCAGAGATATGGACACCGCTAATGAAAAACTGTTTTTT. Translated: CATSRDMDTANEKLFF.

This clone came up once. The V and J genes are TRBV30 and TRBJ1-1; 8 bases line up with TRBD1. After removal of 0 bases from V and 4 bases from J, the junction contained 4 bases not matched to a gene. This CDR3 is built from 14 residues. Germline V gene sequence: CDR1 GTSNPN, CDR2 SVGIG (reference sequence). CDR3 DNA: TGTGCCTGGAGTGTAGGGACAGGTGCCACTGAAGCTTTCTTT. This codes for CAWSVGTGATEAFF.

This clone appeared once. J is TRBJ2-3 and V is TRBV30, with TRBD2 as a possible D gene (5 bases). Germline CDR1 is GTSNPN and CDR2 is SVGIG (reference sequence). The CDR3 is 14 residues long. V gave up 3 bases and J gave up 2 bases, with 12 bases separating them. The CDR3 region has the DNA TGTGCCTGGAGGAGCGGAGCGGTCACAGATACGCAGTATTTT. Protein product: CAWRSGAVTDTQYF.

This clone was recorded only once. The J gene is TRBJ2-1, the V gene TRBV5-4, with 12 positions matching TRBD2. The germline CDR1 and CDR2 sequences are SGHNT and YYREEE (reference sequence). With V trimmed by 3 bases and J by 0 bases, 7 bases remained unmatched. This CDR3 has 18 amino acids. CDR3 protein: CASSSGLAGSGSYNEQFF. The CDR3 nucleotides are TGTGCCAGCAGCTCGGGACTAGCGGGTTCCGGCTCCTACAATGAGCAGTTCTTC.

This chain uses TRBV28 with TRBJ2-7; unclear D gene. The CDR3 sequence is 15 residues long. Deletions cut 7 bases from V and 0 bases from J, with 16 bases between. Per germline, CDR1 MDHEN and CDR2 SYDVKM. CDR3 residues: CASTTNLRNSYEQYF. The CDR3 DNA reads TGTGCCAGCACCACCAACCTTAGAAACTCCTACGAGCAGTACTTC.

This chain's CDR3 is CATSDPGTGGTGELFF. CDR3 nucleotides: TGTGCCACCAGTGACCCCGGGACAGGGGGAACCGGGGAGCTGTTTTTT. The V and J genes are TRBV24-1 and TRBJ2-2; TRBD1 agrees at 11 bases. The germline gives CDR1 KGHDR, CDR2 SFDVKD. V was pared by 4 bases and J by 5 bases, with 5 bases of the junction left unmatched. The CDR3 contains 16 residues.

V is TRBV2 and J is TRBJ1-2, with 10 nucleotides matching TRBD1. This CDR3 comprises 14 residues. Germline values: CDR1 SNHLY, CDR2 FYNNEI. J gave up 3 bases and V 5 bases, and 3 bases lay outside the gene matches. The CDR3 coding sequence is TGTGCCAGCAGTACCGGGACAGGGGACTATGGCTACACCTTC. Amino acid sequence: CASSTGTGDYGYTF.

This chain connects TRBV2 to TRBJ1-1, with 7 positions matching TRBD1. Germline CDR1 is SNHLY and CDR2 is FYNNEI. The V gene end was trimmed by 7 bases and the J gene end by 2 bases; junction bases not matched to a gene: 4. There are 13 residues in the CDR3. CDR3 residues: CASTQGINTEAFF. CDR3 sequence (DNA): TGTGCCAGCACACAGGGGATTAACACTGAAGCTTTCTTT.

This chain links TRBV18 with TRBJ2-7; the D gene is possibly TRBD2 (5 bases). The CDR3 runs to 16 residues. The germline gives CDR1 KGHSH, CDR2 LQKENI. Trimming left V 3 bases short and J 5 bases short, with 20 bases between. The DNA of the CDR3 is TGTGCCAGCTCACCGACTAAGACTCTCTCCCCCAACGAGCAGTACTTC. This encodes CASSPTKTLSPNEQYF.

The chain couples TRBV25-1 to TRBJ1-1; D uncertain. Per the germline V gene, CDR1 is MGHDK and CDR2 is SYGVNS. This CDR3 has 11 amino acids. The ends were cut back, 6 bases at V and 5 bases at J, with 7 bases in the middle. The CDR3 bases are TGTGCCAGCAGGGAGGGAACTGAAGCTTTCTTT. Amino acids: CASREGTEAFF.

V usage is TRBV5-1 and J usage is TRBJ2-1, with TRBD1 as a possible D gene (6 bases). Germline values: CDR1 SGHRS, CDR2 YFSETQ. There are 16 residues in the CDR3. V was cut by 2 bases and J by 5 bases, with 17 bases left in between. The CDR3 nucleotides read TGCGCCAGCAGCTTCGGCCGACAGGCCCGAAACAATGAGCAGTTCTTC. Its protein product is CASSFGRQARNNEQFF.

The chain is built from TRBV19 and TRBJ2-5, with TRBD1 matching over 7 bases. CDR1 LNHDA and CDR2 SQIVND come from the germline V gene (reference sequence). The CDR3 length is 14 residues. V lost 4 bases and J lost 5; bases outside the gene matches: 7. CDR3 in DNA: TGTGCCAGTAGTACGACAGGGACCGTGGAGACCCAGTACTTC. Amino acid sequence: CASSTTGTVETQYF.

This clone was seen more than once but under ten times. The CDR3 loop reads CASSRDLNTEAFF. CDR3 nucleotides: TGTGCCAGCAGCCGGGATCTTAACACTGAAGCTTTCTTT. This chain joins TRBV7-6 and TRBJ1-1; no clear D gene. Per germline, CDR1 SGHVS and CDR2 FNYEAQ. The CDR3 spans 13 residues. Between the trimmed V and J ends, which lost 5 bases and 2 bases, there was a span of 9 bases.

This clone appeared once. V gene TRBV10-3 combines with J gene TRBJ1-2; 10 bases are shared with TRBD1. This CDR3 comprises 13 residues. Germline assignment: CDR1 ENHRY and CDR2 SYGVKD. V lost 6 bases to trimming and J lost 6 bases; unmatched junction nucleotides: 4. CDR3 in amino acids: CAIRPGQGNGYTF. Here the CDR3 DNA reads TGTGCCATCAGACCGGGACAGGGGAATGGCTACACCTTC.

V usage is TRBV5-1 and J usage is TRBJ2-7; 11 positions match TRBD2. This CDR3 has 15 residues. Germline V CDR1 and CDR2: SGHRS, YFSETQ. V lost 4 bases to trimming and J lost 2 bases; unmatched junction nucleotides: 5. CDR3 protein: CASSIRLAGPYEQYF. As DNA, the CDR3 is TGCGCCAGCAGCATCCGACTAGCGGGGCCCTACGAGCAGTACTTC. Supplemented by reference TRBV5-1 and TRBJ2-7, the full variable domain reads KAGVTQTPRYLIKTRGQQVTLSCSPISGHRSVSWYQQTPGQGLQFLFEYFSETQRNKGNFPGRFSGRQFSNSRSEMNVSTLELGDSALYLCASSIRLAGPYEQYFGPGTRLTVT.